The rows below give T cell receptor beta chains drawn from one sample of a study of beta chain features in type 1 diabetes. Some clones are missing from TCRdb's copy, which holds only in-frame ones; the method was immunoSEQ multiplex PCR. Among about 150,000 clones listed, over 8.5% were seen once. Material for sequencing was central memory CD4+ T cells from blood. The receptors shown here come from a man aged 18 to 29 in good health. CDR3s include the opening cysteine and the closing phenylalanine or tryptophan. Each record gives: clone size, V gene, J gene, CDR3 protein. Size is stated for part of the rows, as once, few or many counts, or as a class when the clone is expanded.

clone_size: many; v_call: TRBV5-4; j_call: TRBJ2-2; cdr3_aa: CASSLGKGANTGELFF
clone_size: .; v_call: TRBV7-3; j_call: TRBJ1-1; cdr3_aa: CASSLKQNTEAFF
clone_size: few; v_call: TRBV20-1; j_call: TRBJ1-1; cdr3_aa: CSARLNTEAFF
clone_size: few; v_call: TRBV12-5; j_call: TRBJ2-5; cdr3_aa: CASGTGGAAETQYF
clone_size: .; v_call: TRBV6-5; j_call: TRBJ1-2; cdr3_aa: CASRVRTDYGYTF
clone_size: few; v_call: TRBV4-2; j_call: TRBJ2-5; cdr3_aa: CASSQDRTSAETQYF
clone_size: few; v_call: TRBV2; j_call: TRBJ1-2; cdr3_aa: CASSEERGGYTF
clone_size: many; v_call: TRBV7-2; j_call: TRBJ2-5; cdr3_aa: CASSAPGAQETQYF
clone_size: few; v_call: TRBV29-1; j_call: TRBJ1-2; cdr3_aa: CSVDREEGYGYTF
clone_size: many; v_call: TRBV19; j_call: TRBJ2-1; cdr3_aa: CASRYGLGQQFF
clone_size: .; v_call: TRBV7-2; j_call: TRBJ2-2; cdr3_aa: CASSPTGELFF
clone_size: many; v_call: TRBV23-1; j_call: TRBJ2-7; cdr3_aa: CASSQSVDRGYEQYF
clone_size: .; v_call: TRBV29-1; j_call: TRBJ2-2; cdr3_aa: CSVHGTGELFF
clone_size: .; v_call: TRBV14; j_call: TRBJ1-2; cdr3_aa: CASSQRTGGRGYTF
clone_size: .; v_call: TRBV7-9; j_call: TRBJ2-7; cdr3_aa: CASSLSGSSYEQYF
clone_size: .; v_call: TRBV5-4; j_call: TRBJ2-6; cdr3_aa: CASSPRGSGANVLTF
clone_size: many; v_call: TRBV7-9; j_call: TRBJ2-7; cdr3_aa: CASSFNSATYEQYF
clone_size: few; v_call: TRBV19; j_call: TRBJ2-6; cdr3_aa: CASSRTGANVLTF
clone_size: .; v_call: TRBV6-1; j_call: TRBJ2-5; cdr3_aa: CASSALTGGTETQYF
clone_size: few; v_call: TRBV6-1; j_call: TRBJ2-5; cdr3_aa: CASSEGLAGGHETQYF
clone_size: many; v_call: TRBV9; j_call: TRBJ2-1; cdr3_aa: CASGTSGSREQFF
clone_size: .; v_call: TRBV4-3; j_call: TRBJ1-5; cdr3_aa: CASSPKVGQPQHF
clone_size: few; v_call: TRBV7-2; j_call: TRBJ2-5; cdr3_aa: CASRAVAETQYF
clone_size: few; v_call: TRBV29-1; j_call: TRBJ1-5; cdr3_aa: CSVRGGSDQPQHF
clone_size: .; v_call: TRBV28; j_call: TRBJ1-2; cdr3_aa: CASIPGEGARGYTF
clone_size: .; v_call: TRBV5-1; j_call: TRBJ2-7; cdr3_aa: CASKGGTGDISYEQYF
clone_size: .; v_call: TRBV10-3; j_call: TRBJ2-3; cdr3_aa: CAISEGLVTDTQYF
clone_size: .; v_call: TRBV11-2; j_call: TRBJ2-3; cdr3_aa: CASSLDWYPGGTQYF
clone_size: few; v_call: TRBV10-3; j_call: TRBJ1-2; cdr3_aa: CAISGSYGYTF
clone_size: .; v_call: TRBV18; j_call: TRBJ2-5; cdr3_aa: CASSPTLTRNGETQYF
clone_size: few; v_call: TRBV6-1; j_call: TRBJ1-5; cdr3_aa: CASSVRWTANQPQHF
clone_size: few; v_call: TRBV9; j_call: TRBJ1-3; cdr3_aa: CASSVEPSGNTIYF
clone_size: few; v_call: TRBV11-2; j_call: TRBJ1-4; cdr3_aa: CASSLARGQNEKLFF
clone_size: .; v_call: TRBV7-9; j_call: TRBJ1-3; cdr3_aa: CASSEQGSSGNTIYF
clone_size: .; v_call: TRBV4-2; j_call: TRBJ1-2; cdr3_aa: CASSQDLGGYGYTF
clone_size: .; v_call: TRBV7-3; j_call: TRBJ2-2; cdr3_aa: CASRAGLTGELFF
clone_size: .; v_call: TRBV7-2; j_call: TRBJ2-3; cdr3_aa: CASATSGTFTDTQYF
clone_size: .; v_call: TRBV7-8; j_call: TRBJ2-3; cdr3_aa: CASSPSPGETDTQYF
clone_size: .; v_call: TRBV30; j_call: TRBJ1-5; cdr3_aa: CAWTKGQYSNQPQHF
clone_size: few; v_call: TRBV4-2; j_call: TRBJ2-7; cdr3_aa: CASSRDRAPNYEQYF
clone_size: many; v_call: TRBV2; j_call: TRBJ2-1; cdr3_aa: CASSPLNEQFF
clone_size: .; v_call: TRBV9; j_call: TRBJ1-2; cdr3_aa: CASSVGQGDRGYTF
clone_size: many; v_call: TRBV2; j_call: TRBJ2-1; cdr3_aa: CASSDDAGHEQFF
clone_size: many; v_call: TRBV4-1; j_call: TRBJ2-3; cdr3_aa: CASSLSSGGASSTDTQYF
clone_size: few; v_call: TRBV29-1; j_call: TRBJ2-6; cdr3_aa: CSAEDIGGSGANVLTF
clone_size: few; v_call: TRBV7-2; j_call: TRBJ2-7; cdr3_aa: CASSLGVAGEQYF
clone_size: .; v_call: TRBV11-2; j_call: TRBJ2-5; cdr3_aa: CASSFAGRETQYF